The 13 T cell receptor beta chains below all came from one sample that was sequenced in a study of blood T cell repertoires in COVID-19. Sequencing was performed with immunoSEQ multiplex PCR; in TCRdb, only in-frame clones are kept and a portion is missing. The sample shows 130,000 or so clones, roughly 90% of them seen only once. Sequenced: peripheral blood. The receptors originated from a man aged 40-49 years with acute or convalescent COVID-19.

The chain has TRBV4-1 and TRBJ2-5; TRBD1 agrees at 7 bases. V lost 4 bases to trimming and J lost 2 bases; unmatched junction nucleotides: 7. Germline V gene data show CDR1 as MGHRA and CDR2 as YSYEKL. The CDR3 is 15 residues long. The CDR3 nucleotides read TGCGCCAGCAGCCTCTTCCGGGACAGACAAGAGACCCAGTACTTC. Its protein is CASSLFRDRQETQYF.

The J gene is TRBJ1-5, the V gene TRBV29-1; TRBD1 matches 10 bases. The CDR3 loop spans 15 amino acids. Germline CDR1 reads SQVTM; CDR2 reads ANQGSEA. The V segment lost 7 bases and the J segment 6 bases; nucleotides outside the gene matches: 12. The CDR3 nucleotides are TGCAGCGAGACCCCGGACAGGGGGATGGGTCAGCCCCAGCATTTT. Translating it yields CSETPDRGMGQPQHF.

The CDR3: CASILSSTDTQYF. The CDR3 DNA reads as TGTGCCAGCATTCTAAGTAGCACAGATACGCAGTATTTT. The rearrangement uses TRBV6-5 and TRBJ2-3; D ambiguous. V shed 7 bases and J shed 0 bases, with 8 bases lying between them. Germline lookup yields CDR1 MNHEY and CDR2 SVGAGI. The CDR3 is 13 residues long.

This clone was observed once. This chain connects TRBV14 to TRBJ2-3, with 7 bases that match TRBD2. V trimming: 5 bases; J trimming: 4 bases; junction bases outside the gene matches: 9. CDR3 length: 15 residues. Per the germline V gene, CDR1 is SGHDN and CDR2 is FVKESK. The CDR3 loop is CASSYRTRGADTQYF. DNA for the CDR3: TGTGCCAGCAGCTATCGGACTAGAGGGGCAGATACGCAGTATTTT.

This chain connects TRBV9 to TRBJ2-3, with TRBD2 matching 9 bases. In germline, CDR1 is SGDLS, CDR2 YYNGEE. Trimming removed 4 bases from V and 3 bases from J; junction bases left unmatched: 9. CDR3 length equals 16 residues. The CDR3 DNA reads TGTGCCAGCAGCCTTTTAGCGGGAGAGGGGACAGATACGCAGTATTTT. As protein: CASSLLAGEGTDTQYF.

This chain links TRBV19 with TRBJ1-5, with D possibly TRBD1 on 6 matching bases. V was clipped by 5 bases and J by 6 bases, with 14 bases between them. The CDR3 loop spans 14 amino acids. In germline, CDR1 is LNHDA, CDR2 SQIVND (reference sequence). CDR3 coding DNA: TGTGCCAGTAGTCAACAGGGATTTGGTCAGCCCCAGCATTTT. This sequence encodes CASSQQGFGQPQHF.

J is TRBJ1-1 and V is TRBV30; 11 positions agree with TRBD1. CDR3 length: 17 amino acids. V shed 3 bases and J 4 bases; nucleotides not matched to a gene: 13. From germline, CDR1 is GTSNPN and CDR2 SVGIG (reference sequence). CDR3 DNA: TGTGCCTGGAGGACCTCGTATCCCGGGACAGGGGGCACTGAAGCTTTCTTT. Translated: CAWRTSYPGTGGTEAFF.

J is TRBJ2-5 and V is TRBV5-1; 12 positions agree with TRBD2. CDR3 length equals 17 residues. Per germline, CDR1 SGHRS and CDR2 YFSETQ. V trimming: 0 bases; J trimming: 1 base; junction bases outside the gene matches: 4. CDR3 in amino acids: CASSLAGLAGLQETQYF. The CDR3 DNA reads as TGCGCCAGCAGCTTGGCGGGACTAGCGGGCCTCCAAGAGACCCAGTACTTC.

The CDR3 loop is CASSSAGTGVAGELFF. Here the CDR3 DNA reads TGTGCCAGCAGCAGCGCCGGGACAGGGGTCGCCGGGGAGCTGTTTTTT. The gene calls are TRBV5-5 and TRBJ2-2, with 10 positions matching TRBD1. With V trimmed by 4 bases and J by 6 bases, 9 bases remained unmatched. The germline CDR1 and CDR2 sequences are SGHKS and YYEKEE (reference sequence). The CDR3 runs 16 residues. Combining the CDR3 with reference TRBV5-5 and TRBJ2-2 gives the whole variable domain DAGVTQSPTHLIKTRGQQVTLRCSPISGHKSVSWYQQVLGQGPQFIFQYYEKEERGRGNFPDRFSARQFPNYSSELNVNALLLGDSALYLCASSSAGTGVAGELFFGEGSRLTVL.

The rearrangement joins TRBV5-6 to TRBJ1-5; 9 nucleotides align to TRBD1. The J segment lost 4 bases and the V segment lost 4 bases, leaving 3 bases of the junction unmatched. The germline CDR1 and CDR2 sequences are SGHDT and YYEEEE. The length of the CDR3 is 14 residues. The CDR3 sequence: CASSVGQGNQPQHF. The CDR3 DNA follows: TGTGCCAGCAGCGTGGGACAGGGTAATCAGCCCCAGCATTTT.

This chain uses TRBV3-1 (or the pseudogene TRBV3-2) with TRBJ1-5; D perhaps matches TRBD1 (6 bases). The CDR3 has 14 amino acids. Germline assignment: CDR1 LGHDT and CDR2 YNNKEL (reference sequence). Trimming shortened V by 0 bases and J by 7 bases, and 10 bases separated the two germline ends. The CDR3 region is CASSQEPGVQPQHF. The DNA of the CDR3 is TGTGCCAGCAGCCAAGAACCAGGGGTGCAGCCCCAGCATTTT.

V and J are TRBV19 and TRBJ1-1, with 7 bases matching TRBD1. The V gene end was trimmed by 7 bases and the J gene end by 4 bases; junction bases not matched to a gene: 12. This CDR3 region has 15 residues. Germline V gives CDR1 LNHDA, CDR2 SQIVND (reference sequence). CDR3 protein: CASTSGQAFGTEAFF. As DNA, the CDR3 is TGTGCCAGTACCTCTGGACAGGCCTTCGGCACTGAAGCTTTCTTT.

This clone has just a few counts. The V and J genes are TRBV5-1 and TRBJ2-2, with no clear D. This CDR3 region has 13 residues. Deletions cut 4 bases from V and 7 bases from J, with 11 bases between. From germline, CDR1 is SGHRS and CDR2 YFSETQ. The CDR3 sequence: CASSLDIVGELFF. CDR3 bases: TGCGCCAGCAGCCTCGATATAGTCGGGGAGCTGTTTTTT.